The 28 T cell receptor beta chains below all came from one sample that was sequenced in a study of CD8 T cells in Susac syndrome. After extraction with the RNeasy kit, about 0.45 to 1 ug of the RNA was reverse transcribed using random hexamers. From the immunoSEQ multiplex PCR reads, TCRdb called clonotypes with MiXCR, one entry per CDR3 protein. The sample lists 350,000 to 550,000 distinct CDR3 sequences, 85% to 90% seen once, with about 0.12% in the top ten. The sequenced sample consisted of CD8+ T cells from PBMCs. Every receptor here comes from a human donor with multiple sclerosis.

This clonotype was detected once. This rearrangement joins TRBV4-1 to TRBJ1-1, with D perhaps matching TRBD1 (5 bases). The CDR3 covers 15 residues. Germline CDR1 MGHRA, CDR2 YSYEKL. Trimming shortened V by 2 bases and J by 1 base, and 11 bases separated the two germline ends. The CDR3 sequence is CASSQNPGGNTEAFF. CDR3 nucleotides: TGCGCCAGCAGCCAAAATCCGGGGGGGAACACTGAAGCTTTCTTT.

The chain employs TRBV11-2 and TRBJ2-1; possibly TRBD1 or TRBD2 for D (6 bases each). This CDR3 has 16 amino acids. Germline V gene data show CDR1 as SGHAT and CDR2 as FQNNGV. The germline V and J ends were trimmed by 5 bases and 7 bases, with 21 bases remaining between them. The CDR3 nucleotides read TGTGCCAGCAGCACCCTCGGGGGCTCTATGTTTAATGAGCAGTTCTTC. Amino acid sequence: CASSTLGGSMFNEQFF.

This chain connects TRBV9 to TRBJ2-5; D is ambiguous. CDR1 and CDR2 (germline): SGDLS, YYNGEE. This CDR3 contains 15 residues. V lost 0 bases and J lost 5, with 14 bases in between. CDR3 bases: TGTGCCAGCAGCGTAGGGCGGCAGGCTGGGGAGACCCAGTACTTC. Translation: CASSVGRQAGETQYF.

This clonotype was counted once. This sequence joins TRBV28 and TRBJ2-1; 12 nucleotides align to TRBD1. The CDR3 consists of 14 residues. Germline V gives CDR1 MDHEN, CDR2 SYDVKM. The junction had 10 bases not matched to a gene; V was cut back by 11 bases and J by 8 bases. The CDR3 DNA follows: TGTGCCGCTTCTCCGGGACAGGGGGCTTATGAGCAGTTCTTC. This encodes CAASPGQGAYEQFF.

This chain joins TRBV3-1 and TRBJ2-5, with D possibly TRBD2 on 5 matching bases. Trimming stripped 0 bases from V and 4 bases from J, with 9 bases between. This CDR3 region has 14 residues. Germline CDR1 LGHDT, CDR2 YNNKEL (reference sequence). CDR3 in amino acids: CASSQEASSETQYF. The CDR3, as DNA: TGTGCCAGCAGCCAAGAGGCTAGCTCAGAGACCCAGTACTTC.

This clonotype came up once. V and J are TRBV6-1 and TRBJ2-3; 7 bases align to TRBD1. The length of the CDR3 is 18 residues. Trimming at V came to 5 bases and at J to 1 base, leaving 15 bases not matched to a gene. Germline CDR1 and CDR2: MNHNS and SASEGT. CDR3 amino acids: CASSPGTEFIIGTDTQYF. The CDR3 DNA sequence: TGTGCCAGCAGTCCCGGGACAGAATTCATAATAGGCACAGATACGCAGTATTTT.

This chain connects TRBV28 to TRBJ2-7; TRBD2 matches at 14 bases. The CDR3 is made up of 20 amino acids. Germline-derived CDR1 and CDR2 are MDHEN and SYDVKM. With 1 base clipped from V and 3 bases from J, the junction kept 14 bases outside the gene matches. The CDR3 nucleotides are TGTGCCAGCAGTTTATTCTATTCCGGGACTAGCGGGAGTATTAGCTACGAGCAGTACTTC. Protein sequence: CASSLFYSGTSGSISYEQYF.

This CDR3 reads CSVEPPGHRTDTQYF. The CDR3 DNA reads TGCAGCGTAGAACCTCCGGGACACCGCACAGATACGCAGTATTTT. The gene calls are TRBV29-1 and TRBJ2-3; TRBD1 is a possible D gene (6 bases). Germline V CDR1 and CDR2: SQVTM, ANQGSEA. The CDR3 runs to 15 residues. V lost 6 bases and J lost 1, with 17 bases in between.

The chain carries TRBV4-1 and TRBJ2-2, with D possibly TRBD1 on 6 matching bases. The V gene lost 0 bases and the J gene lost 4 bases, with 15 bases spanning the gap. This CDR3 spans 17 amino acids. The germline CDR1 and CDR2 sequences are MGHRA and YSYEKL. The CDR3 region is CASSQDAMGAGTGELFF. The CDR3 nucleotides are TGCGCCAGCAGCCAAGATGCGATGGGGGCTGGCACCGGGGAGCTGTTTTTT.

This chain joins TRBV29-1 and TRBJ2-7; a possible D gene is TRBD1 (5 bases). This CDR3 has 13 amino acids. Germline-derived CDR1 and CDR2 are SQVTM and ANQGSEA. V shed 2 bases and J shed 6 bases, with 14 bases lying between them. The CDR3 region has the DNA TGCAGCGTTGAAAAGAACAGGCCTGGCGAGCAGTACTTC. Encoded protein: CSVEKNRPGEQYF.

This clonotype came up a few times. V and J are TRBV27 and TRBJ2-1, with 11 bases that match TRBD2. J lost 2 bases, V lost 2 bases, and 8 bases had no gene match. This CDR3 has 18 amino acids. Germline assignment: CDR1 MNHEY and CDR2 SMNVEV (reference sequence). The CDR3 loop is CASSLGLAGGPTYNEQFF. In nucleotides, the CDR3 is TGTGCCAGCAGTTTAGGGCTAGCGGGAGGTCCCACCTACAATGAGCAGTTCTTC.

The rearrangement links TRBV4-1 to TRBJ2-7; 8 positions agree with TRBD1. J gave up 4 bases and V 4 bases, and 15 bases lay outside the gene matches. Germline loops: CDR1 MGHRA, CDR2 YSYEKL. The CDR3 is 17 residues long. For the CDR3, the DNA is TGCGCCAGCAGCCGCTCCCCTACAGGGGGGTACTGGTACGAGCAGTACTTC. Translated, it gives CASSRSPTGGYWYEQYF.

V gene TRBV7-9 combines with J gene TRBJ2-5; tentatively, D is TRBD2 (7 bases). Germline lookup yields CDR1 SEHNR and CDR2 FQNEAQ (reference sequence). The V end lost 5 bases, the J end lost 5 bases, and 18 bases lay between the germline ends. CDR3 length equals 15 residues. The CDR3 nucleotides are TGTGCCAGCAGCGGGGAGGGGGACGAACGCGAGACCCAGTACTTC. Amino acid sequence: CASSGEGDERETQYF.

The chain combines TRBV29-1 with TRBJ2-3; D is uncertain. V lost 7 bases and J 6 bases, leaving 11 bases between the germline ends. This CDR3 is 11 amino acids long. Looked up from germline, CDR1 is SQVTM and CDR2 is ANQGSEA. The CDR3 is CSGRWWDTQYF. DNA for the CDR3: TGCAGCGGCCGTTGGTGGGATACGCAGTATTTT.

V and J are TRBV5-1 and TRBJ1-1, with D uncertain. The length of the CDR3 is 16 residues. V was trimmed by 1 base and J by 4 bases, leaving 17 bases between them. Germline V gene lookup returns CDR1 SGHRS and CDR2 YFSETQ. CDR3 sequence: CASSLYPVGRSTEAFF. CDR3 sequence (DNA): TGCGCCAGCAGCTTGTATCCGGTGGGTCGTTCCACTGAAGCTTTCTTT.

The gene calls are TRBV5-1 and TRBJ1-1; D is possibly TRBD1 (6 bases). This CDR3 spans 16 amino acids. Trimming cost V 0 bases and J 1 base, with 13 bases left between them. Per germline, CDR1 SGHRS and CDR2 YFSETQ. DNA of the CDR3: TGCGCCAGCAGCTTGGCCGTTACAGGGACGAACACTGAAGCTTTCTTT. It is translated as CASSLAVTGTNTEAFF.

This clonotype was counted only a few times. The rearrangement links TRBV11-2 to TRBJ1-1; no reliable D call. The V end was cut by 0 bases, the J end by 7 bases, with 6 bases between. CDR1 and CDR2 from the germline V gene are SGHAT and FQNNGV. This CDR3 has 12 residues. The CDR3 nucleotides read TGTGCCAGCAGCTTAGATTCGGTTGAAGCTTTCTTT. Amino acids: CASSLDSVEAFF.

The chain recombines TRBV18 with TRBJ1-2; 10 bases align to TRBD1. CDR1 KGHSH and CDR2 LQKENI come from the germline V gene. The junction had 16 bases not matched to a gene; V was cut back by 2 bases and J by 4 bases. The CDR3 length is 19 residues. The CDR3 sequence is CASSPWPRDRGGVSYGYTF. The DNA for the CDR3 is TGTGCCAGCTCACCATGGCCCCGGGACAGGGGTGGAGTAAGCTATGGCTACACCTTC.

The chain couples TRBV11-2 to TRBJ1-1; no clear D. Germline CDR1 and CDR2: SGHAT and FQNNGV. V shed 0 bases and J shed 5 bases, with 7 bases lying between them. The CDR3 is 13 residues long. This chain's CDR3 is CASSLESYTEAFF. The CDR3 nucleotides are TGTGCCAGCAGCTTAGAGAGTTATACTGAAGCTTTCTTT. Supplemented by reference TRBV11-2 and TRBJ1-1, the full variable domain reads EAGVAQSPRYKIIEKRQSVAFWCNPISGHATLYWYQQILGQGPKLLIQFQNNGVVDDSQLPKDRFSAERLKGVDSTLKIQPAKLEDSAVYLCASSLESYTEAFFGQGTRLTVV.

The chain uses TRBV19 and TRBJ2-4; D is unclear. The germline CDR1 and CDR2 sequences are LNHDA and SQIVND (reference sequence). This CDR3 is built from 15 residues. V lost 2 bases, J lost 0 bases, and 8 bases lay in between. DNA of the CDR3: TGTGCCAGTAGTATATCTACGCTAGCCAAAAACATTCAGTACTTC. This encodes CASSISTLAKNIQYF.

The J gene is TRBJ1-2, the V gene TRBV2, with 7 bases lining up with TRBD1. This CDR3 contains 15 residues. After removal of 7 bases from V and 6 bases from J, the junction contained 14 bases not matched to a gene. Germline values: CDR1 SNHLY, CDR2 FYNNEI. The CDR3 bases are TGTGCCAGCACTGAGACAGGGTTGGCAGTCGATGGCTACACCTTC. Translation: CASTETGLAVDGYTF.

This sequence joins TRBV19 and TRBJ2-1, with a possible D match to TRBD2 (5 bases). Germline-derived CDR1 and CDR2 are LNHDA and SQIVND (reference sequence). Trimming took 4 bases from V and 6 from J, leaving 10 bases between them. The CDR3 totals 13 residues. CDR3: CASSSVGGNEQFF. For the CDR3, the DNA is TGTGCCAGTAGTAGTGTAGGAGGCAATGAGCAGTTCTTC.

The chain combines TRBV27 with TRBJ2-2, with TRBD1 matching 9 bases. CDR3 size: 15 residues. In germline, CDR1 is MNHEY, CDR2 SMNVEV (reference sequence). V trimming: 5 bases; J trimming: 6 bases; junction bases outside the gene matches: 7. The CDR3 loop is CASSGDRVVSGELFF. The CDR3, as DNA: TGTGCCAGCAGTGGGGACAGGGTGGTATCCGGGGAGCTGTTTTTT.

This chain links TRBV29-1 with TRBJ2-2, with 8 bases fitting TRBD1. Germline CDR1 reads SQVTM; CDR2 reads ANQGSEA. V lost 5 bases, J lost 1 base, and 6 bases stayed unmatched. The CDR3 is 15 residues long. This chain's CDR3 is CSVTGGSGNTGELFF. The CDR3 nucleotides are TGCAGCGTTACAGGGGGGTCGGGGAACACCGGGGAGCTGTTTTTT.

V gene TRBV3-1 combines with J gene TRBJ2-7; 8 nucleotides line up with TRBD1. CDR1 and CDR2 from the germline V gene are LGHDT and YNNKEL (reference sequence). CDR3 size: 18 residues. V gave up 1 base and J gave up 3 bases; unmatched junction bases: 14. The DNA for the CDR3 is TGTGCCAGCAGCCAAGTAAGCCAGGGGGCACCTTTCATCTACGAGCAGTACTTC. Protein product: CASSQVSQGAPFIYEQYF.

CDR3 amino acids: CASTPAGTPHTDTQYF. The CDR3 DNA reads as TGCGCCAGCACCCCGGCGGGGACTCCCCACACAGATACGCAGTATTTT. J is TRBJ2-3 and V is TRBV5-1; maybe TRBD2 (6 bases). Germline V gene data show CDR1 as SGHRS and CDR2 as YFSETQ. Trimming stripped 6 bases from V and 2 bases from J, with 19 bases between. There are 16 residues in the CDR3.

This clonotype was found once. CDR3 sequence reads: CASSQDPIYGQYF. Here the CDR3 DNA reads TGCGCCAGCAGCCAAGATCCCATCTACGGGCAGTACTTC. The chain uses TRBV4-1 and TRBJ2-5; D gene uncertain. Germline CDR1 and CDR2: MGHRA and YSYEKL. Deletions cut 0 bases from V and 11 bases from J, with 13 bases between. The CDR3 is 13 amino acids.

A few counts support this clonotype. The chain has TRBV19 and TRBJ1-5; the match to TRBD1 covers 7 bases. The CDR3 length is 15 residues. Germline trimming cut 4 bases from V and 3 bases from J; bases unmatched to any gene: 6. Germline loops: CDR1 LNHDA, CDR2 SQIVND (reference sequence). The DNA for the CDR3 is TGTGCCAGTAGTAAACCGGGACAGATCAATCAGCCCCAGCATTTT. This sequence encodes CASSKPGQINQPQHF.